The source of this TCR beta chain is a study of T cell responses to AZD1222 COVID-19 vaccine. Notes on this clone: Antigen: not known.

V lost 9 bases to trimming and J lost 3 bases; unmatched junction nucleotides: 5. Germline V gene data show CDR1 as SGHNT and CDR2 as YYREEE (reference sequence). This CDR3 contains 13 residues. Analysis merged second doses at about 4 or about 12 weeks. This table comes from immunoSEQ multiplex PCR, and its TCRdb copy is limited to in-frame clones, with some not included. The data show about 180,000 clones, 88% seen once. Whole-study findings and limits: There were mostly white British donors and more females than males, and clonal diversity was possibly underestimated. CD4 TCRs covered the whole spike, strongest at regions 160-218 and 743-854. Repertoire sampling was restricted to post-peak T cell response timepoints.

The chain employs TRBV5-4 and TRBJ2-1; 8 nucleotides line up with TRBD1. The specimen comprised peripheral blood, sampled 28 days after the second AZD1222 dose. The source is an adult who received the AZD1222 COVID-19 vaccine. In DNA form, the CDR3 reads TGTGCCAACACTGACAGGGGCTACAATGAGCAGTTCTTC. Its protein is CANTDRGYNEQFF.